This TCR beta chain was identified in a study of T cell responses to AZD1222 COVID-19 vaccine. Study-wide results and limits: Females made up more of the donors, who were largely white British, and clonal diversity may have come out too low.

Using immunoSEQ multiplex PCR, the repertoire was profiled, and TCRdb retains in-frame clones only, with some absent. The sample records 72,000 or so clones, roughly nine tenths being singletons. Trimming cost V 2 bases and J 2 bases; bases outside gene matches: 2. There are 14 residues in the CDR3. CDR1 and CDR2 from the germline V gene are SGHNT and YYREEE (reference sequence). A word on this clone: Antigen unknown.

The receptor was isolated from an adult who received the AZD1222 COVID-19 vaccine. The specimen comprised peripheral blood, sampled 28 days after the second AZD1222 dose. The chain recombines TRBV5-4 with TRBJ2-7, with 9 bases lining up with TRBD2. The CDR3 loop is CASSFAGGTYEQYF. The CDR3 DNA reads as TGTGCCAGCAGCTTTGCGGGGGGGACCTACGAGCAGTACTTC.